This TCR beta chain appears in the sequencing data of a study of blood T cell repertoires in COVID-19. Study-level information: The United States, Italy and Spain provided the acute and convalescent COVID-19 samples. Nucleic acid was either cDNA or gDNA, and it came from T cells, B-cell-depleted T cells, or PBMCs.

Per germline, CDR1 LGHDT and CDR2 YNNKEL (reference sequence). Trimming removed 5 bases from V and 6 bases from J; junction bases left unmatched: 9. This CDR3 spans 16 amino acids. Only one count was recorded for this clone. Study processing details: Estimated nucleated cell counts came from reference gene primer amplification. Produced via immunoSEQ multiplex PCR; TCRdb's table is partial and in-frame only. That table gives V, J and clone size, and the DNA gave D and trimming. Altogether 200,000 to 250,000 clones are present, roughly 80% being singletons, with the ten largest covering approximately 3.5%.

The J gene is TRBJ2-2, the V gene TRBV3-1 (or the pseudogene TRBV3-2); 10 bases align to TRBD2. The sequenced sample consisted of peripheral blood. This clonotype was sampled from a woman aged 18-29 years with acute or convalescent COVID-19. Written as DNA, the CDR3 is TGTGCCAGCAGCGGCAACGGACTAGCGGTGTCCGGGGAGCTGTTTTTT. It yields the protein CASSGNGLAVSGELFF.